Following are 18 T cell receptor beta chains from one sample sequenced in a study of T cells in Graves' hyperthyroidism and ophthalmopathy. It was RNA transcripts that yielded the amplified TCR beta CDR3 regions. The HTBI primer set served for first-round RT-PCR of the TCR CDR3. TCRdb reanalysed the multiplex PCR reads using MiXCR and keeps one entry per CDR3 protein. The sample contains about 560,000 distinct CDR3 sequences, over 15% of which appear only once. The sequenced sample was blood. These receptors all come from a woman aged 18 to 35 with Graves' hyperthyroidism.

This clonotype was picked up many times. V usage is TRBV6-5 and J usage is TRBJ2-7; 7 nucleotides agree with TRBD1. Germline CDR1 reads MNHEY; CDR2 reads SVGAGI. This CDR3 has 15 amino acids. V was clipped by 0 bases and J by 1 base; unmatched bases: 3. In nucleotides, the CDR3 is TGTGCCAGCAGTTACTCTAGGGACAGATCCTACGAGCAGTACTTC. This gives the protein CASSYSRDRSYEQYF.

This clonotype was seen only a few times. The chain has TRBV24-1 and TRBJ2-1, with 7 bases that match TRBD2. The CDR3 sequence is 17 residues long. Germline V gene lookup returns CDR1 KGHDR and CDR2 SFDVKD. Unmatched junction bases numbered 8, after V lost 4 bases and J lost 0 bases. The DNA for the CDR3 is TGTGCCACCAGTGAACCTAGCGGAGGCAGCTCCTACAATGAGCAGTTCTTC. This translates into CATSEPSGGSSYNEQFF.

The chain combines TRBV6-2 or TRBV6-3 with TRBJ2-7, with TRBD1 identical over 7 bases. This CDR3 has 12 residues. Trimming cost V 7 bases and J 5 bases; bases outside gene matches: 5. In germline, CDR1 is MNHEY, CDR2 SVGEGT. This CDR3 reads CASKGAVDEQYF. CDR3 bases: TGTGCCAGCAAGGGGGCTGTCGACGAGCAGTACTTC.

This clonotype was counted ten times or more. This chain links TRBV5-1 with TRBJ2-1; 7 bases match TRBD2. J lost 6 bases, V lost 4 bases, and 7 bases had no gene match. Germline CDR1 is SGHRS and CDR2 is YFSETQ. The CDR3 consists of 14 residues. The CDR3 coding sequence is TGCGCCAGCAGCACCTACGCTAGCGGCAATGAGCAGTTCTTC. Amino acid sequence: CASSTYASGNEQFF.

CDR3 loop: CASRGRDRSNQPQHF. The CDR3 DNA is TGTGCCAGCAGGGGCCGGGACAGAAGCAATCAGCCCCAGCATTTT. The chain combines TRBV2 with TRBJ1-5; the match to TRBD1 covers 7 bases. This CDR3 has 15 residues. In germline, CDR1 is SNHLY, CDR2 FYNNEI. Germline trimming cut 6 bases from V and 1 base from J; bases unmatched to any gene: 6.

The rearrangement links TRBV19 to TRBJ1-1; tentative D call: TRBD1 (5 bases). The CDR3 has 16 amino acids. Germline assignment: CDR1 LNHDA and CDR2 SQIVND (reference sequence). The V end was cut by 4 bases, the J end by 1 base, with 16 bases between. The CDR3, as DNA: TGTGCCAGTAGTAACGCGGGACCTGCAGGGAACACTGAAGCTTTCTTT. Translation gives CASSNAGPAGNTEAFF.

This clonotype has only a few counts. The chain links TRBV6-1 to TRBJ1-1, with 11 bases fitting TRBD1. CDR1 and CDR2 (germline): MNHNS, SASEGT. J gave up 4 bases and V 6 bases, and 4 bases lay outside the gene matches. The CDR3 consists of 14 residues. The CDR3 loop reads CASRTGQGVTEAFF. Here the CDR3 DNA reads TGTGCCAGCAGAACGGGACAGGGGGTCACTGAAGCTTTCTTT.

This clonotype has just a few counts. The chain has TRBV3-1 and TRBJ2-7, with a possible D match to TRBD1 (6 bases). Trimming shortened V by 0 bases and J by 2 bases, and 20 bases separated the two germline ends. The CDR3 consists of 18 residues. Germline V gene lookup returns CDR1 LGHDT and CDR2 YNNKEL (reference sequence). The CDR3 sequence is CASSQDRTGHTTTYEQYF. The DNA of the CDR3 is TGTGCCAGCAGCCAAGATCGAACGGGACACACGACTACCTACGAGCAGTACTTC.

The CDR3, as DNA: TGTGCCAGCAGTTCTGTAAACTACAATCAGCCCCAGCATTTT. Translated: CASSSVNYNQPQHF. The V call is TRBV2, the J call TRBJ1-5; D is undetermined. Germline CDR1 is SNHLY and CDR2 is FYNNEI. The V end was cut by 5 bases, the J end by 3 bases, with 11 bases between. The CDR3 totals 14 residues.

V and J are TRBV5-6 and TRBJ1-5, with D perhaps matching TRBD1 (6 bases). V shed 3 bases and J shed 4 bases, with 17 bases lying between them. Germline assignment: CDR1 SGHDT and CDR2 YYEEEE. This CDR3 region has 16 residues. The CDR3 here is CASSWGRGLGNQPQHF. The CDR3 DNA sequence: TGTGCCAGCAGCTGGGGCAGGGGACTGGGTAATCAGCCCCAGCATTTT.

The V gene is TRBV5-1, the J gene TRBJ1-6; D not resolved. V lost 2 bases and J 9 bases, leaving 12 bases between the germline ends. Germline loops: CDR1 SGHRS, CDR2 YFSETQ. The CDR3 totals 14 residues. In DNA, the CDR3 is TGCGCCAGCAGCTTCGGGCCAGATCGTTCACCCCTCCACTTT. Protein sequence: CASSFGPDRSPLHF.

There are a few counts of this clonotype. V gene TRBV7-2 combines with J gene TRBJ2-5, with no clear D. CDR1 and CDR2 from the germline V gene are SGHTA and FQGNSA. The CDR3 has 14 residues. The V end was cut by 3 bases, the J end by 7 bases, with 15 bases between. The CDR3 sequence: CASSFRPRSGTQYF. Here the CDR3 DNA reads TGTGCCAGCAGCTTCCGTCCCAGATCGGGGACCCAGTACTTC.

This clonotype was seen ten or more times. The chain recombines TRBV11-2 with TRBJ2-1, with 8 nucleotides matching TRBD2. This CDR3 region has 15 residues. Germline CDR1 SGHAT, CDR2 FQNNGV. J lost 4 bases, V lost 2 bases, and 4 bases had no gene match. The CDR3 loop reads CASSLPAGVYNEQFF. The DNA of the CDR3 is TGTGCCAGCAGCTTACCAGCGGGAGTATACAATGAGCAGTTCTTC.

This clonotype was seen ten or more times. For the CDR3, the DNA is TGTGCCAGCGGTGCAGGGACTAGCAGGAGGAATGAGCAGTTCTTC. It is translated as CASGAGTSRRNEQFF. The rearrangement uses TRBV28 and TRBJ2-1; 9 nucleotides line up with TRBD2. With 8 bases clipped from V and 7 bases from J, the junction kept 12 bases outside the gene matches. The CDR3 consists of 15 residues. Germline loops: CDR1 MDHEN, CDR2 SYDVKM.

A word on this clonotype: At one boundary the junction diverges from the germline segment, which might be a read error. The CDR3 nucleotides are TGTGCTAGCAGCTCCACCGGGACAGGGATCGCAAAACTGTTTTTT. This sequence encodes CASSSTGTGIAKLFF. V gene TRBV7-7 combines with J gene TRBJ1-4; 9 nucleotides match TRBD1. CDR3 length: 15 residues. Germline lookup yields CDR1 SSHAT and CDR2 FNYEAQ (reference sequence).

This clonotype was recorded a few times. V usage is TRBV6-1 and J usage is TRBJ1-4; D is possibly TRBD1 (6 bases). The CDR3 consists of 14 residues. Germline V gene data show CDR1 as MNHNS and CDR2 as SASEGT. V was cut by 8 bases and J by 4 bases, with 14 bases left in between. CDR3 in DNA: TGTGCCAGCCAAAGGACAGCCTTTAATGAAAAACTGTTTTTT. Protein: CASQRTAFNEKLFF.

This clonotype was counted at least ten times. The V gene is TRBV27, the J gene TRBJ1-1; 7 bases line up with TRBD1. The CDR3 loop spans 14 amino acids. Trimming removed 3 bases from V and 7 bases from J; junction bases left unmatched: 8. CDR1 and CDR2 (germline): MNHEY, SMNVEV (reference sequence). The CDR3 spells CASSLTGRPHEAFF. As DNA, the CDR3 is TGTGCCAGCAGTTTGACAGGGCGGCCCCATGAAGCTTTCTTT.

This clonotype has only a few counts. The V call is TRBV5-1, the J call TRBJ2-3, with 7 bases lining up with TRBD1. Per the germline V gene, CDR1 is SGHRS and CDR2 is YFSETQ. Germline trimming cut 2 bases from V and 4 bases from J; bases unmatched to any gene: 7. The CDR3 consists of 15 residues. DNA of the CDR3: TGCGCCAGCAGCTTAAATGACAGGGTCGCAGATACGCAGTATTTT. It codes for CASSLNDRVADTQYF.